This TCR beta chain was sequenced during a study of blood T cell repertoires in COVID-19. Background on the study: The analysed material was cDNA or gDNA that came from T cells, B-cell-depleted T cells, or PBMCs.

This CDR3 contains 14 residues. In the authors' workflow: How many nucleated cells were present was estimated from reference gene primer amplification. The data were produced by immunoSEQ multiplex PCR, yet TCRdb's version contains in-frame clones alone and is incomplete. D and trimming were read from the DNA, whereas the V and J calls and clone size are those reported in that table. The sample yields roughly 200,000 clones, about 83% seen once. Sequenced sample: PBMCs or T cells enriched from blood (not recorded which). The J gene is TRBJ2-2, the V gene TRBV21-1; TRBD2 was called by the table and not checked on the DNA. TRBV21-1 corresponds to a pseudogene. The receptor's source is a man in his forties with acute COVID-19. In DNA form, the CDR3 reads TGTGCCAGCAGCAACCCCGTTGACACCGGGGAGCTGTTTTTT. Its translation: CASSNPVDTGELFF.